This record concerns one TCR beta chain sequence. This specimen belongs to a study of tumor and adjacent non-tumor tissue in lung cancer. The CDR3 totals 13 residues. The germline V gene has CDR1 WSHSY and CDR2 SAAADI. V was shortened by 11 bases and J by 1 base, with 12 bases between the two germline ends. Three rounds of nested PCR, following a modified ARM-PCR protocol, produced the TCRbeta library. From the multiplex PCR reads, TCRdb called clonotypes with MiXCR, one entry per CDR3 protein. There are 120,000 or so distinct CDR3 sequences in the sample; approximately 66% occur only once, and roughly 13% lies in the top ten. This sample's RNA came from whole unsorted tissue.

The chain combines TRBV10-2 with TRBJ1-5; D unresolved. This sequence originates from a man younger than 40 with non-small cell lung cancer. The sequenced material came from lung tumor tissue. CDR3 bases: TGCGCCGGCACCCCGGCGAGCAATCAGCCCCAGCATTTT. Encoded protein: CAGTPASNQPQHF.